Listed below are T cell receptor beta chains from one sample, sequenced in a study of vaccination and CD4 T cells after COVID-19. The antigens for these receptors are not known. Using its own MiXCR run on the PCR reads, TCRdb lists one record per CDR3 protein. The sample contains 10,000 to 15,000 distinct CDR3 sequences, around 40% of which appear only once. Sequencing input: cultured CD4+ T cells from blood. The receptor set was obtained from a human donor with COVID-19. CDR3s include the opening cysteine and the closing phenylalanine or tryptophan. The D gene is left open where the match is weak. The listing skips clone size in some rows; elsewhere it reads once, few, many or a size class.

v_gene,abundance,d_gene,j_gene,CDR3aa,CDR3nt
TRBV6-5,NA,TRBD2,TRBJ2-3,CASSFLAGSTDTQYF,TGTGCCAGCAGTTTTCTAGCGGGGAGCACAGATACGCAGTATTTT
TRBV14,NA,TRBD2,TRBJ2-1,CASSQNRGLRNNEQFF,TGTGCCAGCAGCCAGAATAGGGGACTACGCAACAATGAGCAGTTCTTC
TRBV20-1,few,TRBD1,TRBJ1-2,CSARKPGTGHLNNYGYTF,TGCAGTGCTAGGAAACCTGGGACAGGCCACCTAAATAACTATGGCTACACCTTC
TRBV6-1,few,NA,TRBJ1-5,CASSEAGRVQPQHF,TGTGCCAGCAGTGAGGCGGGGAGAGTACAGCCCCAGCATTTT
TRBV6-1,once,NA,TRBJ2-1,CASSHTGLYEQFF,TGTGCCAGCAGTCATACAGGGTTGTATGAGCAGTTCTTC
TRBV18,few,NA,TRBJ1-3,CASSPGKGNTIYF,TGTGCCAGCTCACCGGGGAAGGGTAACACCATATATTTT
TRBV6-5,NA,NA,TRBJ2-7,CASSYNRGSYEQYF,TGTGCCAGCAGTTACAACCGGGGGTCCTACGAGCAGTACTTC
TRBV6-1,NA,TRBD2,TRBJ2-5,CASSTGSGGQETQYF,TGTGCCAGCAGTACGGGGAGCGGGGGACAAGAGACCCAGTACTTC
TRBV5-1,NA,TRBD1,TRBJ2-2,CASSSGTGNTGELFF,TGCGCCAGCAGCTCCGGGACAGGGAACACCGGGGAGCTGTTTTTT
TRBV12-3/TRBV12-4,NA,TRBD1,TRBJ1-2,CASTRGRQGEFGYTF,TGTGCCAGCACCCGGGGGAGACAGGGGGAATTTGGCTACACCTTC
TRBV6-1,NA,NA,TRBJ1-5,CASSPTDASNQPQHF,TGTGCCAGCAGCCCGACAGATGCGAGCAATCAGCCCCAGCATTTT
TRBV11-3,few,NA,TRBJ1-5,CASSPSHKQPQHF,TGTGCCAGCAGCCCCTCCCACAAACAGCCCCAGCATTTT
TRBV19,few,NA,TRBJ1-1,CASTLSVGWTGTEAFF,TGTGCCAGTACCCTTTCCGTCGGGTGGACCGGCACTGAAGCTTTCTTT
TRBV28,NA,NA,TRBJ1-5,CASSWGRQPQHF,TGTGCCAGCAGTTGGGGGCGTCAGCCCCAGCATTTT
TRBV5-1,once,NA,TRBJ1-6,CASSLGNRGAQATSPLHF,TGCGCCAGCAGCTTGGGCAATCGGGGGGCGCAGGCCACATCACCCCTCCACTTT
TRBV10-2,NA,TRBD2,TRBJ2-5,CASSTSSGQETQYF,TGCGCCAGCAGTACTTCTAGCGGACAAGAGACCCAGTACTTC
TRBV30,few,NA,TRBJ2-2,CAWSVSGELFF,TGTGCCTGGAGTGTTTCGGGGGAGCTGTTTTTT
TRBV20-1,NA,TRBD1,TRBJ1-3,CSARDRGITGNTIYF,TGCAGTGCGCGGGACAGGGGAATAACTGGAAACACCATATATTTT
TRBV11-2,NA,NA,TRBJ2-7,CASSSRQQYF,TGTGCCAGCAGCTCCCGCCAGCAGTACTTC
TRBV2,few,NA,TRBJ2-2,CATHGGHTNTGELFF,TGTGCCACCCATGGTGGACACACGAACACCGGGGAGCTGTTTTTT
TRBV20-1,few,NA,TRBJ2-7,CSAPEGQGKGSYEQYF,TGCAGTGCCCCGGAGGGGCAGGGTAAGGGTTCCTACGAGCAGTACTTC
TRBV7-2,NA,NA,TRBJ1-5,CTSSPPGGGDQPQHF,TGTACCAGCAGCCCCCCGGGGGGGGGAGATCAGCCCCAGCATTTT
TRBV21-1,few,NA,TRBJ1-2,CASSSEKAGSTNYGYTF,TGTGCCAGCAGCTCTGAGAAGGCAGGGAGCACTAACTATGGCTACACCTTC
TRBV4-3,NA,NA,TRBJ2-7,CASSHSRSSYEQYF,TGCGCCAGCAGCCACTCACGGAGTTCCTACGAGCAGTACTTC
TRBV6-1,NA,TRBD1,TRBJ2-2,CASSRTGGVHGELFF,TGTGCCAGCAGTCGGACAGGGGGCGTTCACGGGGAGCTGTTTTTT
TRBV7-9,NA,TRBD1,TRBJ1-1,CASSLGQGDTEAFF,TGTGCCAGCAGCTTAGGACAGGGGGACACTGAAGCTTTCTTT
TRBV6-5,NA,NA,TRBJ1-6,CASSYSGRDSYNSPLHF,TGTGCCAGCAGTTACTCGGGGCGGGACTCCTATAATTCACCCCTCCACTTT
TRBV4-1,NA,NA,TRBJ1-3,CASSQGGPRSSGNTIYF,TGCGCCAGCAGCCAGGGAGGACCCCGGAGCTCTGGAAACACCATATATTTT
TRBV20-1,NA,NA,TRBJ2-1,CSARVGSLSNEQFF,TGCAGTGCTAGAGTCGGCAGCCTTAGCAATGAGCAGTTCTTC
TRBV6-1,few,NA,TRBJ1-6,CASSTDRRSPLHF,TGTGCCAGCAGTACGGACCGTAGATCACCCCTCCACTTT
TRBV12-1,NA,NA,TRBJ2-7,CASIPGSGWDRGFWEQYF,TGTGCCAGCATCCCAGGAAGTGGTTGGGACAGGGGTTTCTGGGAGCAGTACTTC
TRBV4-2,NA,NA,TRBJ2-2,CASTAQQGSGELFF,TGTGCCAGCACCGCTCAACAGGGTTCCGGGGAGCTGTTTTTT
TRBV7-9,NA,NA,TRBJ1-2,CASSLEERGYGYTF,TGTGCCAGCAGCTTAGAGGAGAGGGGCTATGGCTACACCTTC
TRBV10-3,NA,NA,TRBJ1-6,CAIRPGSLNSPLHF,TGTGCCATCAGACCGGGATCCCTGAATTCACCCCTCCACTTT
TRBV7-2,NA,NA,TRBJ1-4,CASSLQLNEKLFF,TGTGCCAGCAGCTTACAGCTAAATGAAAAACTGTTTTTT
TRBV6-5,NA,NA,TRBJ2-7,CASSYSNEQYF,TGTGCCAGCAGTTACTCGAACGAGCAGTACTTC
TRBV7-2,few,TRBD1,TRBJ2-5,CASSLGSTGGSETQYF,TGTGCCAGCAGTTTAGGATCGACAGGGGGTAGTGAGACCCAGTACTTC
TRBV20-1,few,TRBD1,TRBJ1-6,CSASRGDNSPLHF,TGCAGTGCCAGCAGGGGGGATAATTCACCCCTCCACTTT
TRBV15,NA,TRBD1,TRBJ1-1,CATSRLGTGNTVAFF,TGTGCCACCAGCAGACTAGGGACAGGGAACACTGTAGCTTTCTTT
TRBV19,NA,NA,TRBJ2-3,CASHPVGHSLTDTQYF,TGTGCCAGTCACCCCGTCGGGCATTCACTCACAGATACGCAGTATTTT